This record concerns one T cell receptor (beta chain) sequence. The sample is drawn from a study of blood T cell repertoires in COVID-19. For the study at large: COVID-19 samples collected from the United States, Italy and Spain covered acute and convalescent phases. PBMCs, B-cell-depleted T cells, or T cells provided the cDNA or gDNA that made up the material.

The CDR3 extends over 16 amino acids. Germline CDR1 is SGHVS and CDR2 is FNYEAQ. The V segment lost 4 bases and the J segment 4 bases; nucleotides outside the gene matches: 7. Using immunoSEQ multiplex PCR, the repertoire was profiled, and TCRdb retains in-frame clones only, with some absent. The profile shows approximately 170,000 clones, roughly 80% of them singletons. Donors in Cohort 3 who had recovered were those with two negative PCRs, healthcare professional clearance, or resolution of their symptoms. Material: PBMCs or T cells enriched from blood (not recorded which). This rearrangement joins TRBV7-6 to TRBJ2-1; 10 bases map to TRBD1. The origin of this receptor is a woman aged 45-59 years who had recovered from COVID-19. The CDR3 sequence: CASSSTGTGAYNEQFF. The CDR3 coding sequence is TGTGCCAGCAGCTCCACCGGGACAGGGGCGTACAATGAGCAGTTCTTC.